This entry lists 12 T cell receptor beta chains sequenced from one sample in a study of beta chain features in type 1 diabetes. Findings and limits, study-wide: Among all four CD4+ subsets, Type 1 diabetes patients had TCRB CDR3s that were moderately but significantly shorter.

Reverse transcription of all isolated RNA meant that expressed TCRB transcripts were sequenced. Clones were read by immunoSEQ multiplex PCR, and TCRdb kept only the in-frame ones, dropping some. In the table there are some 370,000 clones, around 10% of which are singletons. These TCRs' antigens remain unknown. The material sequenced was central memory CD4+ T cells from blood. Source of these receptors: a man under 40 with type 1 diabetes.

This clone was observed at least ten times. This CDR3 is CASSLGRQASYNEQFF. For the CDR3, the DNA is TGTGCCAGCAGTTTGGGGCGACAGGCCTCCTACAATGAGCAGTTCTTC. J is TRBJ2-1 and V is TRBV27, with a weak D call TRBD1 (6 bases). The CDR3 length is 16 residues. V lost 3 bases and J 0 bases, leaving 12 bases between the germline ends. Germline V CDR1 and CDR2: MNHEY, SMNVEV (reference sequence).

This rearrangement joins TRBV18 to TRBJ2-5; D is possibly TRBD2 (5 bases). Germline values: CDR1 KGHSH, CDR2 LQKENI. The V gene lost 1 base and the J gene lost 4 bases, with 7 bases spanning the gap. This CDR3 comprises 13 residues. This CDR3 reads CASSPQDSETQYF. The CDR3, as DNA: TGTGCCAGCTCACCACAGGACTCAGAGACCCAGTACTTC.

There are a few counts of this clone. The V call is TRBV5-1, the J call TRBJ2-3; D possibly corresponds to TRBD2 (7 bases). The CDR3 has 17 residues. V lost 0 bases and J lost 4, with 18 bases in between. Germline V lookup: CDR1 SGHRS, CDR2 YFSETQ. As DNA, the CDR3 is TGCGCCAGCAGCTTGGACCTGGGGGGGCTGGCTGCAGATACGCAGTATTTT. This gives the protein CASSLDLGGLAADTQYF.

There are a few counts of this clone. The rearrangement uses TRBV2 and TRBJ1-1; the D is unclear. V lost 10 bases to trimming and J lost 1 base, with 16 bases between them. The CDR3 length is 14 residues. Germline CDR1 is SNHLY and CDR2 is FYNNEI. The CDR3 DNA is TGTGCCACACTGCCAGGACCTTCGAACACTGAAGCTTTCTTT. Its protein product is CATLPGPSNTEAFF.

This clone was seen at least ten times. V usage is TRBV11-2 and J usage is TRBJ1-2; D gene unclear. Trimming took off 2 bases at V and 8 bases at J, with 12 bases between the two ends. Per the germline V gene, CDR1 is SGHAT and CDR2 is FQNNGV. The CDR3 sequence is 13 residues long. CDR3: CASSLNPQYGYTF. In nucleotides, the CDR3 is TGTGCCAGCAGCTTAAATCCGCAATACGGCTACACCTTC.

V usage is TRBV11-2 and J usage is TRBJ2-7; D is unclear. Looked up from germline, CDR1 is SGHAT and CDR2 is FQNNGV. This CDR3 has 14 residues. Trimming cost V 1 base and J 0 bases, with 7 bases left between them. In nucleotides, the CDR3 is TGTGCCAGCAGCTTAGTGGCGACCTCCTACGAGCAGTACTTC. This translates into CASSLVATSYEQYF.

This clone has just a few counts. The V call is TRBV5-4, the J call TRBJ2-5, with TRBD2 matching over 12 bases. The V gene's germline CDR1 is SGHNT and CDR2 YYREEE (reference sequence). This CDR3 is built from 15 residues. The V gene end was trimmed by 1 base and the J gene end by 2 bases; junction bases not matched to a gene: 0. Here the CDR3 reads CASSLTSGRQETQYF. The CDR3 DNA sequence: TGTGCCAGCAGCTTGACTAGCGGGAGGCAAGAGACCCAGTACTTC.

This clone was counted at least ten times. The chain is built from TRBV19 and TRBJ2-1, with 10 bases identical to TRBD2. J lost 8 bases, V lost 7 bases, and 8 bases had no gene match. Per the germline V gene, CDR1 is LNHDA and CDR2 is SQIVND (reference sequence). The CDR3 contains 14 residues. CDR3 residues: CASTSSGSPDEQFF. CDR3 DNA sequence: TGTGCCAGTACCTCTAGCGGGAGTCCGGATGAGCAGTTCTTC.

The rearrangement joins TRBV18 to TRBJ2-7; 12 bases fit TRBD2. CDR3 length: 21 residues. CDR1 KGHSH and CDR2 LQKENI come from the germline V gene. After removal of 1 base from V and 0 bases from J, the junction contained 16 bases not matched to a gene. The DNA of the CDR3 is TGTGCCAGCTCACCACGCGGCAGGGGGACTAGCGGGCACAATAGCTCCTACGAGCAGTACTTC. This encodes CASSPRGRGTSGHNSSYEQYF. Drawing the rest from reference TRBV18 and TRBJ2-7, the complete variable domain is NAGVMQNPRHLVRRRGQEARLRCSPMKGHSHVYWYRQLPEEGLKFMVYLQKENIIDESGMPKERFSAEFPKEGPSILRIQQVVRGDSAAYFCASSPRGRGTSGHNSSYEQYFGPGTRLTVT.

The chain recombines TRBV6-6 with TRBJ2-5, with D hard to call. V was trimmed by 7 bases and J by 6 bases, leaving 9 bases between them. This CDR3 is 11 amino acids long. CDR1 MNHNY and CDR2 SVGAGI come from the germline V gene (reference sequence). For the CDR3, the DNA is TGTGCCAGCACCTCAGAGCAGACCCAGTACTTC. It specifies CASTSEQTQYF.

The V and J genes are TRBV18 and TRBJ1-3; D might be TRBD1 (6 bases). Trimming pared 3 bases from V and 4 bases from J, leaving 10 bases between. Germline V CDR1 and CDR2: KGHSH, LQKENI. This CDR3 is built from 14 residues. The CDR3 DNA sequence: TGTGCCAGCTCACCGGACAGACAGGGAAACACCATATATTTT. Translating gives CASSPDRQGNTIYF.

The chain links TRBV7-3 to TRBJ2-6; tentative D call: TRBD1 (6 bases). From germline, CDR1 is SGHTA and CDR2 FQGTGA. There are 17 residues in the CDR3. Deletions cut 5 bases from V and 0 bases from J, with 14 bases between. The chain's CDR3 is CASSEGHPRSGANVLTF. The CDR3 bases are TGTGCCAGCAGCGAGGGACACCCACGCTCTGGGGCCAACGTCCTGACTTTC.